The present T cell receptor (beta chain) was sequenced within a study of cytomegalovirus exposure and HLA in healthy donors. The PCR was carried out with 60 Vbeta primers and 13 Jbeta primers. TCRdb keeps only in-frame clones here, not all; method: immunoSEQ multiplex PCR. Found here are about 160,000 clones, around four fifths of them singletons; the top ten hold approximately 0.87%. This clone was detected a few times. Its antigen is unknown. Study-level findings and limits: Analyses of presence and absence presupposed an approximately uniform sequencing depth across donors. Later analysis identified a missense DCLRE1C variant that was linked to TCR beta V- and J-gene trimming. An analysis that came later showed most CMV-associated TCR beta chains appearing HLA-restricted. The productive fraction for most TCR beta V segments was about 87% or about 30% in an earlier analysis.

CDR1 is MNHEY and CDR2 is SVGAGI in the germline V gene. The CDR3 runs 15 residues. V dropped 2 bases and J dropped 4; count of bases not matched to a gene: 6. Sequences were obtained from PBMCs. V usage is TRBV6-5 and J usage is TRBJ2-3; 7 bases fit TRBD1. The source is a girl aged 2 to 9 in good health and CMV-seropositive. In nucleotides, the CDR3 is TGTGCCAGCAGTTACACGACAGGGACGGCAGATACGCAGTATTTT. It codes for CASSYTTGTADTQYF.